This TCR beta chain was profiled in a study of cytomegalovirus exposure and HLA in healthy donors. V trimming: 0 bases; J trimming: 5 bases; junction bases outside the gene matches: 7. The CDR3 covers 15 residues. Germline V lookup: CDR1 SGDLS, CDR2 YYNGEE. This table comes from immunoSEQ multiplex PCR, and its TCRdb copy is limited to in-frame clones, with some not included. Among over 200,000 clones listed, about 86% were seen once. This clone has a single count. Sequenced sample: PBMCs. The chain links TRBV9 to TRBJ2-7; 8 nucleotides line up with TRBD1. The origin of this receptor is a woman aged 18-30 years in good health and CMV-seronegative. CDR3 protein: CASSVAPGGPNEQYF. Written as DNA, the CDR3 is TGTGCCAGCAGCGTAGCTCCAGGGGGCCCCAACGAGCAGTACTTC.